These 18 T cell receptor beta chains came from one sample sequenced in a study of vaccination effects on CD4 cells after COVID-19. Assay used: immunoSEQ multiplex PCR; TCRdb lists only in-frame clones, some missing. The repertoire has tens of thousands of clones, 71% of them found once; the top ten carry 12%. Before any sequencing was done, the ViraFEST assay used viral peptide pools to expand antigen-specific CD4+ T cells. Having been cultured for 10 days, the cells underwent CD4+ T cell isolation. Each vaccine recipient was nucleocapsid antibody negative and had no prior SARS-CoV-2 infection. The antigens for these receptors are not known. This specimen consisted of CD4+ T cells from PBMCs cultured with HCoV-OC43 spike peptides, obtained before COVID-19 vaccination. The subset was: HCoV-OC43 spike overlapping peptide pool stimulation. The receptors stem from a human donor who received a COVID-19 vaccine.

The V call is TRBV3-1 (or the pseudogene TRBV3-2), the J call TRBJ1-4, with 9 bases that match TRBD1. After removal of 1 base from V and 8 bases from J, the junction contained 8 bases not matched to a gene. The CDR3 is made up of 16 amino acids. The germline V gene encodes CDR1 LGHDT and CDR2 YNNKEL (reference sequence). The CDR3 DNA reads TGTGCCAGCAGCCAAGGCTCCGGGACAGGGCGAGAAAAACTGTTTTTT. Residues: CASSQGSGTGREKLFF.

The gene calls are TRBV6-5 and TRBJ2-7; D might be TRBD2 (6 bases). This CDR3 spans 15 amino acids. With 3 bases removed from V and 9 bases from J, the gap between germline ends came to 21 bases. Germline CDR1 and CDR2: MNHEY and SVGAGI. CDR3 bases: TGTGCCAGCAGTTATTTAGCGGCGGACAAGGGTTGGCAGTACTTC. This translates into CASSYLAADKGWQYF.

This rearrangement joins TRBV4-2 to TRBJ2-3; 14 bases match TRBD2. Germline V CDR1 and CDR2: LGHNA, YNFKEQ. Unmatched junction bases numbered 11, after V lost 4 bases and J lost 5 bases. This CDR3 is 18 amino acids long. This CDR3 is CASSRLISGLAGVDTQYF. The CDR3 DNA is TGTGCCAGCAGCCGCCTCATATCGGGACTAGCGGGAGTAGATACGCAGTATTTT.

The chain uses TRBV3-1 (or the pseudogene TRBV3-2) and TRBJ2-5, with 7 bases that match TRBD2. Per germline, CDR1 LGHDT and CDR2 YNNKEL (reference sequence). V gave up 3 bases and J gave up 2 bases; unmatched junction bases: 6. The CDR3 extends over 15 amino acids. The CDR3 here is CASSQVSGVQETQYF. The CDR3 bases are TGTGCCAGCAGCCAGGTCAGCGGGGTTCAAGAGACCCAGTACTTC.

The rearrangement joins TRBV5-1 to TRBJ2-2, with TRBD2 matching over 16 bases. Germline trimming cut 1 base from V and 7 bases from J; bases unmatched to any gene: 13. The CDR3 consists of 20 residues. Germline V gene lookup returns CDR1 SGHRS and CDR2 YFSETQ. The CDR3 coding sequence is TGCGCCAGCAGCTTGACCCCCCCCGGGACTAGCGGGGGGGCAAGCGGGGAGCTGTTTTTT. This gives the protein CASSLTPPGTSGGASGELFF.

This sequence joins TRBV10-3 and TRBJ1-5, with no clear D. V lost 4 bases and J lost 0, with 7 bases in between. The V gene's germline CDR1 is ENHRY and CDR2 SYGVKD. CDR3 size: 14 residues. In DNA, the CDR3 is TGTGCCATCAGTGCGGACTATAGCAATCAGCCCCAGCATTTT. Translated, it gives CAISADYSNQPQHF.

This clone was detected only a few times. The CDR3 region has the DNA TGTGCCGACAGGGGAGGGAAGGGGAACACTGAAGCTTTCTTT. This codes for CADRGGKGNTEAFF. V is TRBV24-1 and J is TRBJ1-1, with 8 positions matching TRBD1. Germline trimming cut 12 bases from V and 1 base from J; bases unmatched to any gene: 9. Germline V lookup: CDR1 KGHDR, CDR2 SFDVKD. The CDR3 is 14 residues long.

CDR3 nucleotides: TGTGCCAGCAGCTTAACCGGGACAGGGGGGAATGAGCAGTTCTTC. It specifies CASSLTGTGGNEQFF. The J gene is TRBJ2-1, the V gene TRBV5-4, with 11 positions matching TRBD1. In germline, CDR1 is SGHNT, CDR2 YYREEE (reference sequence). The CDR3 length is 15 residues. With 2 bases clipped from V and 7 bases from J, the junction kept 5 bases outside the gene matches.

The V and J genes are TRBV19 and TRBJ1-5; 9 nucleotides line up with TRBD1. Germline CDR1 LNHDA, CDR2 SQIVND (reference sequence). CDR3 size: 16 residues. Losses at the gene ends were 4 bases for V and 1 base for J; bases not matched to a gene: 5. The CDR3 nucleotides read TGTGCCAGTAGTAAAACAGGGGGCGTAAGCAATCAGCCCCAGCATTTT. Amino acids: CASSKTGGVSNQPQHF.

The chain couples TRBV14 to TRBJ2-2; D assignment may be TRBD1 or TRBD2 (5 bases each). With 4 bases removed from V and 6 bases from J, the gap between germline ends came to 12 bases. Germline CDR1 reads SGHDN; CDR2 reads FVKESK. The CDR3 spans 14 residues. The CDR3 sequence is CASSPNQGAGELFF. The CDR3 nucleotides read TGTGCCAGCAGCCCGAATCAGGGAGCCGGGGAGCTGTTTTTT.

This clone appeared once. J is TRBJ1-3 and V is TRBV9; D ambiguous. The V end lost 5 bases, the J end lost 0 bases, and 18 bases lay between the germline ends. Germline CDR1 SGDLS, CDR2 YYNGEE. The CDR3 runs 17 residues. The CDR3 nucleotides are TGTGCCAGCAGTCTAGAGGGCCGTACCCCCTCTGGAAACACCATATATTTT. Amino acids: CASSLEGRTPSGNTIYF.

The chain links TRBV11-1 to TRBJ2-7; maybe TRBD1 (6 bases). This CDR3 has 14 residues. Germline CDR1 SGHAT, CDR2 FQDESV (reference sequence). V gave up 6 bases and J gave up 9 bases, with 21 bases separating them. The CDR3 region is CASRYRVGKTAQYF. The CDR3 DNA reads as TGTGCCAGCAGGTACAGGGTGGGAAAAACTGCGCAGTACTTC.

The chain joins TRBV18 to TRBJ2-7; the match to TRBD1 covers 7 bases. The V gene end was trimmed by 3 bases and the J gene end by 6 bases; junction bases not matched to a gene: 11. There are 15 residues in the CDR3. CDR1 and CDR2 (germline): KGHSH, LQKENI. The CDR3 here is CASSPPGGLSGEQYF. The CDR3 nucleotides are TGTGCCAGCTCACCCCCAGGGGGATTGTCCGGCGAGCAGTACTTC.

CDR3 region: CASGPWEGGQYF. CDR3 nucleotide sequence: TGTGCTAGTGGTCCCTGGGAGGGTGGGCAGTACTTC. The chain employs TRBV12-5 and TRBJ2-7; 7 positions agree with TRBD2. CDR1 LGHNT and CDR2 FRNRAP come from the germline V gene. The CDR3 is 12 residues long. Trimming removed 5 bases from V and 9 bases from J; junction bases left unmatched: 7. Complete variable domain (other parts from reference TRBV12-5 and TRBJ2-7): DARVTQTPRHKVTEMGQEVTMRCQPILGHNTVFWYRQTMMQGLELLAYFRNRAPLDDSGMPKDRFSAEMPDATLATLKIQPSEPRDSAVYFCASGPWEGGQYFGPGTRLTVT.

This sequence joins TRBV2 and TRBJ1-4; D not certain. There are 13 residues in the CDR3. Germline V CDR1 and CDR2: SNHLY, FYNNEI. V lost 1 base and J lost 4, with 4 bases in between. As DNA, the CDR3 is TGTGCCAGCAGTGAAGGGTTTAATGAAAAACTGTTTTTT. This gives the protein CASSEGFNEKLFF.

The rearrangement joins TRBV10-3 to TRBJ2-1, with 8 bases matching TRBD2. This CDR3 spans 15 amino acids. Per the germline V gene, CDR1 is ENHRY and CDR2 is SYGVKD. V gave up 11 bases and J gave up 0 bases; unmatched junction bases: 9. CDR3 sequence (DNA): TGTGCCTCCAGGGTAGCGGGATCCTCCTACAATGAGCAGTTCTTC. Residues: CASRVAGSSYNEQFF.

CDR3 nucleotide sequence: TGTGCCAGCAGATCCGGACAGGTCTATGGCTACACCTTC. This sequence encodes CASRSGQVYGYTF. The V gene is TRBV5-4, the J gene TRBJ1-2; 7 bases agree with TRBD1. V was clipped by 5 bases and J by 4 bases; unmatched bases: 5. The CDR3 covers 13 residues. CDR1 is SGHNT, CDR2 YYREEE, per germline (reference sequence).

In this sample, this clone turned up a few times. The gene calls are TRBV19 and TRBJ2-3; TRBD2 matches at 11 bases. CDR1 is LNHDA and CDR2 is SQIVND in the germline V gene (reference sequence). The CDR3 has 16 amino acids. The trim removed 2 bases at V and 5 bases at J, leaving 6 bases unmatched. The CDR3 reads CASSISLAGGGDTQYF. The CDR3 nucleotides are TGTGCCAGTAGTATATCCTTAGCGGGAGGGGGAGATACGCAGTATTTT.